These 21 T cell receptor beta chains were all obtained from the same sample, sequenced in a study of Graves' ophthalmopathy and Graves' hyperthyroidism. The study amplified TCR beta CDR3 regions using RNA transcripts. First-round RT-PCR used HTBI primers; second-round multiplex PCR followed. TCRdb called the multiplex PCR reads again in MiXCR, with one record for every CDR3 protein. The data show around 670,000 distinct CDR3 sequences, around 40% seen once. Sample: peripheral blood. All receptors derive from an adult man with Graves' ophthalmopathy.

As concerns this clonotype: This may come from a read error, since a much larger clone is one base off. The rearrangement joins TRBV12-3 or TRBV12-4 to TRBJ2-7; TRBD2 agrees at 14 bases. The junction had 3 bases not matched to a gene; V was cut back by 6 bases and J by 5 bases. This CDR3 has 14 amino acids. The CDR3 nucleotides are TGTGCCAGCAGGGGACTAGCGGGAGCCCACGAGCAGTACTTC. Its translation is CASRGLAGAHEQYF.

In this sample, this clonotype turned up a few times. The chain combines TRBV19 with TRBJ2-2; no firm D call. The V end lost 3 bases, the J end lost 5 bases, and 4 bases lay between the germline ends. Germline CDR1 reads LNHDA; CDR2 reads SQIVND (reference sequence). This CDR3 spans 12 amino acids. In nucleotides, the CDR3 is TGTGCCAGTAGTATTAAGACCGGGGAGCTGTTTTTT. It is translated as CASSIKTGELFF.

The chain couples TRBV7-9 to TRBJ1-1; tentative D call: TRBD1 (5 bases). Germline CDR1 and CDR2: SEHNR and FQNEAQ (reference sequence). CDR3 length equals 13 residues. Trimming took 6 bases from V and 6 from J, leaving 14 bases between them. The CDR3 sequence is CASSYRGDSEAFF. CDR3 nucleotide sequence: TGTGCCAGCAGTTATAGAGGGGATTCTGAAGCTTTCTTT.

This clonotype has just a few counts. This chain links TRBV6-6 with TRBJ2-5; unclear D gene. Trimming took off 8 bases at V and 4 bases at J, with 11 bases between the two ends. The CDR3 is 12 amino acids. CDR1 is MNHNY and CDR2 is SVGAGI in the germline V gene (reference sequence). The CDR3 here is CASGRSRETQYF. CDR3 bases: TGTGCCAGCGGTCGATCACGAGAGACCCAGTACTTC.

Many counts were recorded for this clonotype. V is TRBV20-1 and J is TRBJ1-6, with D possibly TRBD1 on 5 matching bases. Trimming left V 2 bases short and J 6 bases short, with 11 bases between. The CDR3 contains 14 residues. Germline values: CDR1 DFQATT, CDR2 SNEGSKA (reference sequence). CDR3 in amino acids: CSARRDSLNSPLHF. In DNA form, the CDR3 reads TGCAGTGCTAGAAGAGACAGCCTTAATTCACCCCTCCACTTT.

V gene TRBV20-1 combines with J gene TRBJ1-6, with no clear D. V was cut by 0 bases and J by 4 bases, with 13 bases left in between. CDR1 and CDR2 from the germline V gene are DFQATT and SNEGSKA (reference sequence). The CDR3 contains 16 residues. The CDR3 DNA sequence: TGCAGTGCTAGAGAAATGAGCCTTCGGTATAATTCACCCCTCCACTTT. This gives the protein CSAREMSLRYNSPLHF.

This clonotype was observed a few times. This rearrangement joins TRBV7-2 to TRBJ2-7, with D possibly TRBD1 on 5 matching bases. Germline assignment: CDR1 SGHTA and CDR2 FQGNSA. The CDR3 has 12 residues. Between the trimmed V and J ends, which lost 7 bases and 5 bases, there was a span of 12 bases. CDR3 nucleotide sequence: TGTGCCAGCACCCAGGGTTACAACGAGCAGTACTTC. It encodes CASTQGYNEQYF.

This clonotype was seen repeatedly, ten times or more. The J gene is TRBJ2-7, the V gene TRBV12-3 or TRBV12-4; 10 bases fit TRBD1. There are 15 residues in the CDR3. The ends lost 5 bases at V and 4 bases at J; junction bases unmatched: 8. Here the CDR3 reads CASSLVGQGLYEQYF. The CDR3 bases are TGTGCCAGCAGTCTCGTGGGACAGGGGTTATACGAGCAGTACTTC.

This clonotype was counted at least ten times. The gene calls are TRBV29-1 and TRBJ1-2; D uncertain. Germline V gives CDR1 SQVTM, CDR2 ANQGSEA. V dropped 7 bases and J dropped 7 bases, with 16 bases sitting between them. This CDR3 is 12 amino acids long. CDR3 sequence reads: CSAEGTASGYTF. The DNA of the CDR3 is TGCAGCGCCGAAGGAACAGCCAGTGGCTACACCTTC.

The chain joins TRBV5-4 to TRBJ2-5, with 7 bases identical to TRBD2. This CDR3 spans 13 amino acids. CDR1 and CDR2 (germline): SGHNT, YYREEE (reference sequence). With V trimmed by 4 bases and J by 9 bases, 9 bases remained unmatched. This CDR3 reads CASSVTRGGAQYF. CDR3 nucleotide sequence: TGTGCCAGCAGCGTGACGCGGGGAGGGGCCCAGTACTTC.

V is TRBV7-9 and J is TRBJ1-3; D unresolved. This CDR3 is 16 amino acids long. Between the trimmed V and J ends, which lost 1 base and 3 bases, there was a span of 13 bases. The germline V gene encodes CDR1 SEHNR and CDR2 FQNEAQ (reference sequence). The CDR3: CASSLEVGFVGNTIYF. CDR3 sequence (DNA): TGTGCCAGCAGCTTAGAGGTGGGGTTTGTTGGAAACACCATATATTTT.

This clonotype was detected only a few times. This rearrangement joins TRBV5-1 to TRBJ2-2, with no clear D. Trimming stripped 1 base from V and 0 bases from J, with 7 bases between. CDR1 is SGHRS, CDR2 YFSETQ, per germline. CDR3 length: 15 residues. DNA of the CDR3: TGCGCCAGCAGCTTGCTCGAATCGAACACCGGGGAGCTGTTTTTT. It is translated as CASSLLESNTGELFF.

Worth noting for this clonotype: A read error may be the cause here, since a much bigger clone is one base away. The chain links TRBV20-1 to TRBJ1-1; 9 bases are shared with TRBD1. The CDR3 runs to 14 residues. CDR1 DFQATT and CDR2 SNEGSKA come from the germline V gene (reference sequence). V gave up 4 bases and J gave up 7 bases; unmatched junction bases: 10. The CDR3 protein is CSATGTGPSVEAFF. CDR3 DNA: TGCAGTGCTACCGGGACAGGGCCCTCCGTTGAAGCTTTCTTT.

V usage is TRBV24-1 and J usage is TRBJ1-5; tentatively, D is TRBD1 (5 bases). The germline V and J ends were trimmed by 11 bases and 10 bases, with 26 bases remaining between them. This CDR3 region has 15 residues. Per the germline V gene, CDR1 is KGHDR and CDR2 is SFDVKD. The CDR3 region is CASSQGRRAGSPQHF. In nucleotides, the CDR3 is TGTGCCAGCAGCCAGGGCAGGAGGGCGGGATCTCCCCAGCATTTT.

V and J are TRBV5-4 and TRBJ2-7; 8 bases match TRBD1. The junction had 9 bases not matched to a gene; V was cut back by 4 bases and J by 0 bases. The CDR3 has 16 residues. Per the germline V gene, CDR1 is SGHNT and CDR2 is YYREEE (reference sequence). The CDR3 spells CASSRDSGTGSYEQYF. The CDR3, as DNA: TGTGCCAGCAGCCGGGACAGTGGGACAGGCTCCTACGAGCAGTACTTC.

This clonotype was observed at least ten times. The V and J genes are TRBV29-1 and TRBJ1-1; no firm D call. This CDR3 is built from 11 residues. CDR1 is SQVTM and CDR2 is ANQGSEA in the germline V gene. Trimming pared 5 bases from V and 4 bases from J, leaving 8 bases between. As DNA, the CDR3 is TGCAGCGTTCACAGTAGCACTGAAGCTTTCTTT. Residues: CSVHSSTEAFF.

This clonotype was seen a few times. The rearrangement joins TRBV28 to TRBJ2-7, with D uncertain. Trimming removed 6 bases at V and 3 bases at J, with 12 bases between. This CDR3 has 13 residues. Germline assignment: CDR1 MDHEN and CDR2 SYDVKM. The CDR3 region has the DNA TGTGCCAGCAGGACCCCAGAGGTCTACGAGCAGTACTTC. Translation: CASRTPEVYEQYF.

This clonotype has just a few counts. The genes are TRBV5-1 and TRBJ2-7; 9 bases are a match to TRBD2. Germline CDR1 is SGHRS and CDR2 is YFSETQ. CDR3 length: 14 residues. With V trimmed by 0 bases and J by 7 bases, 5 bases remained unmatched. CDR3 residues: CASSLGVAGDEQYF. CDR3 coding DNA: TGCGCCAGCAGCTTGGGGGTAGCGGGAGATGAGCAGTACTTC.

The rearrangement uses TRBV19 and TRBJ1-2; 8 bases map to TRBD1. CDR1 and CDR2 from the germline V gene are LNHDA and SQIVND (reference sequence). CDR3 length: 17 amino acids. Trimming took 5 bases from V and 1 from J; bases not matched to a gene: 12. The DNA of the CDR3 is TGTGCCAGTAGTGAGCCGGGACAGGCCAGGGGTAACTATGGCTACACCTTC. Translating gives CASSEPGQARGNYGYTF.

The rearrangement joins TRBV10-2 to TRBJ2-5, with no clear D. Trimming took off 3 bases at V and 5 bases at J, with 13 bases between the two ends. The V gene's germline CDR1 is WSHSY and CDR2 SAAADI. The CDR3 contains 14 residues. CDR3 in amino acids: CASSDLMVGETQYF. The CDR3 coding sequence is TGCGCCAGCAGTGATCTTATGGTTGGGGAGACCCAGTACTTC.

This clonotype was detected once. The chain joins TRBV2 to TRBJ2-5; D remains unclear. Germline V lookup: CDR1 SNHLY, CDR2 FYNNEI. This CDR3 spans 15 amino acids. Trimming took 0 bases from V and 7 from J, leaving 15 bases between them. The CDR3 is CASSEAWNLRLTQYF. The CDR3 DNA sequence: TGTGCCAGCAGTGAAGCTTGGAACCTTCGTTTGACCCAGTACTTC.